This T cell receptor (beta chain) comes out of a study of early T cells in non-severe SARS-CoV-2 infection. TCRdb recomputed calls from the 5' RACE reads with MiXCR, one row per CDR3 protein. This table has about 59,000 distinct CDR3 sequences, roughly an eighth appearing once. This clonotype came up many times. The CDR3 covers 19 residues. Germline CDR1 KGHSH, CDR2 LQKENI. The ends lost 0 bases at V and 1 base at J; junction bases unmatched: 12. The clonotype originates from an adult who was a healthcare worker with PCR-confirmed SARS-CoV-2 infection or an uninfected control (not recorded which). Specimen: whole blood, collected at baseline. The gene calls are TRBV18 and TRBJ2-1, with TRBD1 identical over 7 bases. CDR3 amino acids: CASSPPEGGPLFSYNEQFF. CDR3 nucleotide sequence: TGTGCCAGCTCACCACCGGAAGGGGGCCCACTATTTTCCTACAATGAGCAGTTCTTC.